The clone carrying this T cell receptor beta chain showed up just once. The antigen remains unidentified. Per germline, CDR1 SGHTA and CDR2 FQGNSA. The CDR3 runs to 14 residues. Deletions cut 5 bases from V and 3 bases from J, with 11 bases between. This sample is part of a study of a mutant IDH1 vaccine in newly diagnosed glioma. Study-level information: Once 4-6 weeks had passed after radiotherapy alone, vaccination started, or it started with temozolomide cycles. The treated population exhibited a male proportion of approximately 62%, a female proportion of approximately 38%, and a mean age of about 40 years.

Method: immunoSEQ multiplex PCR; TCRdb's copy keeps in-frame clones and lacks some. The repertoire consists of about 26,000 clones, with approximately 79% occurring once and the leading ten covering roughly 7%. As for time point: week 5, during vaccination. With topical imiquimod, each dose of the vaccine consisted of 300 ug of mutant IDH1 20-mer peptide. Astrocytomas found in donors were new, WHO grade 3 or 4, IDH1-mutant and ATRX-lost. The receptor was derived from a man in his forties with glioma. Some clones in this sample may be carry-over from other donors' samples. The sample in question was PBMCs, obtained from a glioma patient whose treatment included an IDH1 peptide vaccine. V and J are TRBV7-2 and TRBJ2-4; D unresolved. This chain's CDR3 is CASSLAIVKNIQYF. CDR3 nucleotide sequence: TGTGCCAGCAGCCTTGCGATAGTCAAAAACATTCAGTACTTC. The variable domain in full, with the rest retrieved from reference TRBV7-2 and TRBJ2-4, is GAGVSQSPSNKVTEKGKDVELRCDPISGHTALYWYRQSLGQGLEFLIYFQGNSAPDKSGLPSDRFSAERTGGSVSTLTIQRTQQEDSAVYLCASSLAIVKNIQYFGAGTRLSVL.